This T cell receptor (beta chain) was recovered during a study of PD-1 blockade in classical Hodgkin lymphoma. The time point was: newly diagnosed, previously untreated cHL patient sample. This clone was recorded once. CDR1 is LNHDA, CDR2 SQIVND, per germline (reference sequence). V lost 3 bases, J lost 3 bases, and 18 bases lay in between. The CDR3 covers 17 residues. The repertoire was sequenced with immunoSEQ multiplex PCR; TCRdb's copy has only in-frame clones and lacks some. Altogether approximately 35,000 clones are present, 90% to 95% being singletons, with the ten largest covering about 2.3%. Source material: peripheral blood mononuclear cells (PBMCs). This sequence originates from a human donor with classical Hodgkin lymphoma. V gene TRBV19 combines with J gene TRBJ1-5; D may be TRBD1 (6 bases). The CDR3 spells CASSMGAGYSVNQPQHF. The DNA for the CDR3 is TGTGCCAGTAGTATGGGGGCGGGGTATAGCGTCAATCAGCCCCAGCATTTT.